One and the same sample provided the 5 T cell receptor beta chains below, sequenced in a study of T-cell reconstitution after alpha-beta-depleted transplantation in children. Molecular barcoding with unique molecular identifiers was used for the TCRbeta library. In TCRdb, the PCR reads were re-called with MiXCR into one record per CDR3 protein. The table lists hundreds of thousands of distinct CDR3 sequences, about 11% of them singletons. Sequenced here: PBMCs from the stem cell graft donor, sampled from the stem cell graft. The origin of the receptors is a human donor who donated a stem cell graft to a child with acute lymphoblastic leukemia.

In its sample, this clonotype was seen many times. The CDR3 DNA follows: TGTGCCAGCAACACAGGGGGGACTAAGAAGTTCTTC. Amino acids: CASNTGGTKKFF. The chain is built from TRBV6-1 and TRBJ2-1, with TRBD1 as a possible D gene (8 bases). The CDR3 length is 12 residues. CDR1 MNHNS and CDR2 SASEGT come from the germline V gene. V lost 7 bases and J 14 bases, leaving 18 bases between the germline ends.

Comment on this clonotype: A single base separates this from a much larger clone, so it may be a read error. V and J are TRBV11-2 and TRBJ1-5, with a weak D call TRBD1 (5 bases). Trimming removed 7 bases from V and 4 bases from J, with 17 bases in between. CDR1 and CDR2 from the germline V gene are SGHAT and FQNNGV. The CDR3 loop spans 15 amino acids. CDR3: CASTFARGVNQPQHF. The CDR3 nucleotides are TGTGCCAGCACCTTTGCAAGGGGAGTTAATCAGCCCCAGCATTTT.

This clonotype was detected many times. The chain couples TRBV6-5 to TRBJ1-2; D gene ambiguous. Per germline, CDR1 MNHEY and CDR2 SVGAGI. The ends were cut back, 4 bases at V and 0 bases at J, with 6 bases in the middle. This CDR3 contains 13 residues. DNA for the CDR3: TGTGCCAGCAGTTCTGGGCCTAACTATGGCTACACCTTC. It translates to CASSSGPNYGYTF.

In this sample, this clonotype turned up a few times. This chain links TRBV24-1 with TRBJ2-1, with 11 bases matching TRBD2. V lost 0 bases, J lost 6 bases, and 3 bases stayed unmatched. Germline V CDR1 and CDR2: KGHDR, SFDVKD. CDR3 length: 16 amino acids. The CDR3 spells CATSDLTSGSGNEQFF. The CDR3 nucleotides read TGTGCCACCAGTGATTTGACTAGCGGGAGCGGCAATGAGCAGTTCTTC.

This clonotype was observed at least ten times. This chain uses TRBV4-1 with TRBJ2-7; D call uncertain. The CDR3 is made up of 16 amino acids. Germline V gene data show CDR1 as MGHRA and CDR2 as YSYEKL. Trimming took off 4 bases at V and 0 bases at J, with 16 bases between the two ends. DNA for the CDR3: TGCGCCAGCAGCCCCCTAAGTGGGCCCCGCTCCTACGAGCAGTACTTC. Amino acid sequence: CASSPLSGPRSYEQYF.